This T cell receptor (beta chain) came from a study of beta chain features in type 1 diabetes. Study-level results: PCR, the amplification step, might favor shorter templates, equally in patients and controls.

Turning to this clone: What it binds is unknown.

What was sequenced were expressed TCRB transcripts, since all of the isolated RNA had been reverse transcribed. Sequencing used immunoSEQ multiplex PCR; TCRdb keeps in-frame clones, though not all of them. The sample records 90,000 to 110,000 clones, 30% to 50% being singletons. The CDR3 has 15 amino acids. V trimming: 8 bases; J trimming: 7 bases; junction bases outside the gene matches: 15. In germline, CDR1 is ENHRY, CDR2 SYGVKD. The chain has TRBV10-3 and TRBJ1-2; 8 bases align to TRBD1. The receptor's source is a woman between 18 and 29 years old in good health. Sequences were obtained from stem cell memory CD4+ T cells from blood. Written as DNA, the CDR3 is TGTGCCATCCGTGGACAGGGATCAGCTATGGGTGGCTACACCTTC. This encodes CAIRGQGSAMGGYTF.